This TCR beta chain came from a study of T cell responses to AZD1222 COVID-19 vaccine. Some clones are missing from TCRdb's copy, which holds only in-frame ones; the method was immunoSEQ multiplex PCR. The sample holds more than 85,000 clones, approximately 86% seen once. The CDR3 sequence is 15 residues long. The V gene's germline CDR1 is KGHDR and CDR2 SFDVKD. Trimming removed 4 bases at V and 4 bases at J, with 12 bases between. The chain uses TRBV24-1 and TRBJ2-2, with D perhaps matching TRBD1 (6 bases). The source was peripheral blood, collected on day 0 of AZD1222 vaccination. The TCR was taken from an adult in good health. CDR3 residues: CATSDPGASTGELFF. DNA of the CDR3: TGTGCCACCAGTGACCCAGGGGCGAGCACCGGGGAGCTGTTTTTT.